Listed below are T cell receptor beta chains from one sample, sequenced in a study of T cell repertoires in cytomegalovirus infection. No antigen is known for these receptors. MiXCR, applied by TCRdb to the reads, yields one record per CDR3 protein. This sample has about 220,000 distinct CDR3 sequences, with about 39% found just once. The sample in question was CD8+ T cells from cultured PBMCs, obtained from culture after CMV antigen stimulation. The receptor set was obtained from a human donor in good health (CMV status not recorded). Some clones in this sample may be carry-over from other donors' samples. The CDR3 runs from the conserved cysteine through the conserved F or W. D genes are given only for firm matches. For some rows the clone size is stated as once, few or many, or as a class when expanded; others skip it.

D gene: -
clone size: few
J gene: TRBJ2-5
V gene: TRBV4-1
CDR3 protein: CASSQDRGFQETQYF
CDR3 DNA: TGCGCCAGCAGCCAAGACAGGGGTTTTCAAGAGACCCAGTACTTC

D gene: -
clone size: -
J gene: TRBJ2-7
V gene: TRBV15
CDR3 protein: CATSETAPPSYLSYEQYF
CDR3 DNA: TGTGCCACCAGCGAGACCGCTCCTCCGAGTTATCTATCCTACGAGCAGTACTTC

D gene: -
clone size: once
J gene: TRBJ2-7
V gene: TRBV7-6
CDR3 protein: CASSLARAGEQYF
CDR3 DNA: TGTGCTAGCAGCTTAGCTAGAGCGGGCGAGCAGTACTTC

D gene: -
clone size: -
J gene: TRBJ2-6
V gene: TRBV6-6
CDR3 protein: CASIGRRADSGANVLTF
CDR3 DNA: TGTGCCAGCATCGGACGGAGGGCTGACTCTGGGGCCAACGTCCTGACTTTC

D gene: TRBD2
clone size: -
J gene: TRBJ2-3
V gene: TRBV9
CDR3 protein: CASSVGGRGTDTQYF
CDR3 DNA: TGTGCCAGCAGCGTAGGCGGGAGAGGCACAGATACGCAGTATTTT

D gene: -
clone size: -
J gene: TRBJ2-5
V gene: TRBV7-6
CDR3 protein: CASSYGRDQETKYF
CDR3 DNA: TGTGCAAGCAGCTATGGACGGGACCAAGAGACCAAGTACTTC

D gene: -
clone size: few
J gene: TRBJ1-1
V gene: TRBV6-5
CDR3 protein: CASSYSAGLGTEAFF
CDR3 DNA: TGTGCCAGCAGTTACTCTGCAGGGTTGGGCACTGAAGCTTTCTTT

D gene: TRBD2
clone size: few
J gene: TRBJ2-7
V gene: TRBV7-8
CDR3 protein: CASSELAGDLYEQYF
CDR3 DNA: TGTGCCAGCAGCGAACTAGCGGGAGACCTCTACGAGCAGTACTTC

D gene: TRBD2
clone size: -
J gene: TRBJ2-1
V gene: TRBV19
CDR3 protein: CASTWGGTSGREQFF
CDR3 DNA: TGTGCCAGTACCTGGGGAGGGACTAGCGGGCGTGAGCAGTTCTTC

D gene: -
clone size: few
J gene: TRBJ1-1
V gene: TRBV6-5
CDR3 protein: CASSYLMNTEAFF
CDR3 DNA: TGTGCCAGCAGTTACTTGATGAACACTGAAGCTTTCTTT

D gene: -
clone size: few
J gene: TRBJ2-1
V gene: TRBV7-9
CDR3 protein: CASSARGDNEQFF
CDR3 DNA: TGTGCCAGCAGCGCCAGGGGGGACAATGAGCAGTTCTTC

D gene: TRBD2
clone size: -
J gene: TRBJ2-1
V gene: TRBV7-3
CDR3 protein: CASSPGRERGNEQFF
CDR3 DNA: TGTGCCAGCAGCCCAGGGCGGGAGAGAGGCAATGAGCAGTTCTTC

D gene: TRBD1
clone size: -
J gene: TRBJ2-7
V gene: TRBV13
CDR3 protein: CASQNLQGANEQYF
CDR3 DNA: TGTGCCAGCCAAAACCTACAGGGGGCAAACGAGCAGTACTTC

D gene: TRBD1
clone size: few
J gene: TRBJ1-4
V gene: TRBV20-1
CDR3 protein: CSAFGEGADEKLFF
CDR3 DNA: TGCAGTGCCTTCGGGGAGGGGGCGGATGAAAAACTGTTTTTT

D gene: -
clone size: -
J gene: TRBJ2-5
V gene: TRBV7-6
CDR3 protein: CASSLGVHRRETQYF
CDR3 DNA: TGTGCCAGCAGCTTAGGCGTTCATCGTCGCGAGACCCAGTACTTC

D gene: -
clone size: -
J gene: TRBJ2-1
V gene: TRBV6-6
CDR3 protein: CASTEVQGNEQFF
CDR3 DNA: TGTGCCAGTACGGAGGTCCAGGGGAATGAGCAGTTCTTC

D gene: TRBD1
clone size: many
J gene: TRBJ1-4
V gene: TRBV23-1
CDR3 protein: CASRTGNPSVGEKLFF
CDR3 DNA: TGCGCCAGCAGGACAGGGAACCCTTCCGTGGGTGAAAAACTGTTTTTT

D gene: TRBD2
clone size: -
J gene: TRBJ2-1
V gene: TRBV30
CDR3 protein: CAWSSSPSGSSYNEQFF
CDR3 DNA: TGTGCCTGGAGCTCATCCCCCAGCGGGAGTTCCTACAATGAGCAGTTCTTC

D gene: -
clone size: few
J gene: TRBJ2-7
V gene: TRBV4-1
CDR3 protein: CASSQASGPTYEQYF
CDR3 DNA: TGCGCCAGCAGCCAAGCCTCGGGACCGACCTACGAGCAGTACTTC

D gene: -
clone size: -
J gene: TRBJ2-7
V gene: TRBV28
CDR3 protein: CASSSGAHYEQYF
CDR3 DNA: TGTGCCAGCAGTTCCGGGGCCCACTACGAGCAGTACTTC

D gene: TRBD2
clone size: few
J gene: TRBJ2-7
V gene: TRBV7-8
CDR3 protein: CASRGPASGTFEQYF
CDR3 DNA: TGTGCCAGCAGGGGACCGGCTAGCGGGACGTTTGAGCAGTACTTC

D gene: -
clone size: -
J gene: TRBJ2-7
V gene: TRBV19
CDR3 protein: CASSIGSSREQYF
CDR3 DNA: TGTGCCAGTAGTATTGGGTCGTCTAGGGAGCAGTACTTC

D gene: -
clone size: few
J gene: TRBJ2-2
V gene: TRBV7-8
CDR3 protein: CASSYGSATGELFF
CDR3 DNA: TGTGCCAGCTCTTATGGGTCCGCGACCGGGGAGCTGTTTTTT

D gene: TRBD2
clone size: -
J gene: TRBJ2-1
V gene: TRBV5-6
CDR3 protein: CASSKGLAANEQFF
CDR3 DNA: TGTGCCAGCAGCAAGGGACTAGCTGCCAATGAGCAGTTCTTC

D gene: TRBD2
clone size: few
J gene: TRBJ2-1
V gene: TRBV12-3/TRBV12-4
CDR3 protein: CASSLSSGSSYNEQFF
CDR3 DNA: TGTGCCAGCAGTTTATCTAGCGGGAGCTCCTACAATGAGCAGTTCTTC

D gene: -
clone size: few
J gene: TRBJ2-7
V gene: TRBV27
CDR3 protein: CASGIGGPAYEQYF
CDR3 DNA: TGTGCCAGCGGGATCGGGGGTCCGGCCTACGAGCAGTACTTC

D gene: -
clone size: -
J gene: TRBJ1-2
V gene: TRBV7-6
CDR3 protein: CASSLPTSQYGYTF
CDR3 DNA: TGTGCCAGCAGCTTACCCACAAGTCAGTATGGCTACACCTTC

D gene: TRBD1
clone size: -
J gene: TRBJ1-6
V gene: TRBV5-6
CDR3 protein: CASSLTDRSSYNSPLHF
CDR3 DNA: TGTGCCAGCAGCTTGACGGACAGGAGCTCCTATAATTCACCCCTCCACTTT

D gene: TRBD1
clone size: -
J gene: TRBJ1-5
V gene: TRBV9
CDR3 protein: CASSVGQGANGQPQHF
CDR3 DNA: TGTGCCAGCAGCGTAGGACAGGGGGCTAATGGGCAGCCCCAGCATTTT

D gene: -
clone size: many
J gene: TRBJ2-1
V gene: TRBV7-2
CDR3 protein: CASSLGPSSYNEQFF
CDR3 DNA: TGTGCCAGCAGCCTCGGGCCAAGCTCCTACAATGAGCAGTTCTTC

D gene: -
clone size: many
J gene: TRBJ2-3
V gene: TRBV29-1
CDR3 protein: CSVEPQGTQYF
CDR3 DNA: TGCAGCGTTGAGCCCCAGGGAACGCAGTATTTT

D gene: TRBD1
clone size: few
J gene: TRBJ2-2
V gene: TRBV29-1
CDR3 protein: CSVRGQTNTGELFF
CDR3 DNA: TGCAGCGTTCGGGGACAGACCAACACCGGGGAGCTGTTTTTT

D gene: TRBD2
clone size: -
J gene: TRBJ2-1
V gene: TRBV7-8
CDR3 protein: CASSPGTSHNEQFF
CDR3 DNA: TGTGCCAGCAGCCCTGGGACTAGCCACAATGAGCAGTTCTTC

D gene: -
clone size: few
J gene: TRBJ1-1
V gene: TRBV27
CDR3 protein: CASSLGVPNTEAFF
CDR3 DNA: TGTGCCAGCAGCTTAGGGGTACCGAACACTGAAGCTTTCTTT

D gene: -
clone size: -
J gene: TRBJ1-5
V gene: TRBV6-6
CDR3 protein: CASSIRDTSNQPQHF
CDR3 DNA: TGTGCCAGCAGTATCCGGGACACGAGCAATCAGCCCCAGCATTTT